Below, one TCR beta chain is given with its context. Only a few counts were recorded for this clone. Its cognate antigen has yet to be identified. Base qualities are not provided; no much larger clone lies one nucleotide away. The record originates from a study of blood T cell repertoires in COVID-19 (dated by TCRdb to about 2020). Describing the broader study: Collaborator samples came from the United States, Italy and Spain and covered acute and convalescent phases of COVID-19. The prospective study material was composed of cDNA or gDNA derived from T cells, B-cell-depleted T cells, or PBMCs. Subjects who had been exposed to COVID-19, were actively infected with it, or had recovered from it provided the deeply sampled blood TCRbeta repertoires that made up the dataset. A freely available public database, intended as a resource for researchers studying the immune response to SARS-CoV-2, is where the repertoires were released. Samples were obtained from the ongoing ImmuneRACE study (first 160 participants) and from some 1,300 subjects provided by 6 global collaborators. Sample metadata almost always included a de-identified subject ID, COVID-19 status, age in years and sex. Where available, HLA class I and class II types were taken from metadata supplied by the sample provider and were not determined by assay-based typing.

Trimming takes 1 base off V and 5 bases off J; junction bases not matched to a gene: 8. Inclusive of the bounding cysteine and phenylalanine, the CDR3 is 16 residues long. Just CDR3 DNA is preserved here, 48 bases in frame from base 1. Taken from the germline V gene, the CDR1 and CDR2 loops are LGHNA and YNFKEQ. TCRbeta CDR3 regions were amplified from genomic DNA using the immunoSEQ Assay, a bias-controlled multiplex PCR. In the source study's methods: The number of nucleated cells in each sample was estimated by amplification of reference gene primers within the assay. To quantify the absolute abundance of each unique TCRbeta CDR3 rearrangement, sequence reads were collapsed and filtered. Productive Simpson clonality was computed per sample as the square root of Simpson's diversity index over productive rearrangements. TCRdb limited this immuneACCESS table to in-frame rearrangements with V and J called. A share of clones is missing; checked studies link under half to unresolved V genes, and the rest is unexplained. V, J and clone size derive from that table, while D and trimming were established from the DNA sequence. Here the sample has about 400,000 clones; roughly 90% occur a single time. The top ten constitute less than 2% of the sample.

What the study reported, not specific to this receptor: The quantity of clinical and demographic metadata differed by source and by participant and was supplied without curation.

Participants in the prospective study were aged about 18 to 100 years, lived in 24 United States geographic areas, and enrolled through a virtual design. To assign participants to cohorts, the prospective study relied on clinical history that participants themselves reported in a screening survey and a study questionnaire. Recovered participants in ImmuneRACE Cohort 3 were defined as having two consecutive negative NP/OP PCR tests, clearance from a healthcare professional, or resolution of symptoms. In the prospective study, mobile phlebotomists collected whole blood, serum and a nasopharyngeal or oropharyngeal swab from each participant. Over an approximately 2-month period, participants in the prospective study had the option of providing additional blood draws and questionnaires. Before DNA extraction, prospective study blood samples were shipped either frozen or at room temperature.

Sequencing input: PBMCs or T cells enriched from blood (not recorded which). This TCR was sampled from a woman in her twenties or thirties who had recovered from COVID-19. The V and J segments used are TRBV4-2 and TRBJ2-7; 10 nucleotides in the junction match TRBD1. The CDR3 region reads CASSQGGTGVFHEQYF. The DNA sequence is given as TGTGCCAGCAGCCAAGGAGGGACAGGGGTCTTCCACGAGCAGTACTTC.